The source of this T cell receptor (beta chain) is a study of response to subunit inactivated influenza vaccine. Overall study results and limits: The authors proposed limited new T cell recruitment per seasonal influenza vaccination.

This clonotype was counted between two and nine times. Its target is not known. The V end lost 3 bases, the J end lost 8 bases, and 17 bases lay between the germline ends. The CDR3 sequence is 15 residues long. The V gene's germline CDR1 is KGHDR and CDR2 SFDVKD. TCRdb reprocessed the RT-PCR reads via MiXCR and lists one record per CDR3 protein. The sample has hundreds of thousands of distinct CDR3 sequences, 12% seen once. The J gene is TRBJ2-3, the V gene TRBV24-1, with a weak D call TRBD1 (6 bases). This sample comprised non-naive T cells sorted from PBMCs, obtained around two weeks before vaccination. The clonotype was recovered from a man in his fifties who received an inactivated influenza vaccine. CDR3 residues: CATSDTRDIWGTQYF. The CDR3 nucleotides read TGTGCCACCAGTGATACACGGGACATATGGGGTACGCAGTATTTT.